This passage covers 24 T cell receptor beta chains from one sample sequenced in a study of shared clonotypes between healthy human individuals (TCRdb year 2020). Libraries came from the immunoSEQ multiplex PCR assay. TCRdb re-hosts the immuneACCESS table, in-frame sequences only. Its copies lack some clones; in the studies checked, an unresolved V gene accounts for under half of them, and the cause for the rest is not known. The sample yields over 400,000 clones; approximately 95% were counted once. 0.064% of the sample rests with the top ten. The source material was naive CD4+ T cells sorted from blood. The cell subset or site label, read with the paper, signifies: CD45RA+ positively selected. The receptors were sampled from a woman aged 30 to 39 in good health.

The rearrangement uses TRBV5-1 and TRBJ2-7; 9 bases are a match to TRBD1. This CDR3 is built from 16 residues. Trimming cost V 3 bases and J 2 bases; bases outside gene matches: 9. The germline gives CDR1 SGHRS, CDR2 YFSETQ. The CDR3 loop is CASSWGQGQWAYEQYF. The DNA of the CDR3 is TGCGCCAGCAGCTGGGGACAGGGTCAATGGGCCTACGAGCAGTACTTC.

This chain connects TRBV7-9 to TRBJ2-2; TRBD2 is a possible D gene (5 bases). V was cut by 5 bases and J by 0 bases, with 10 bases left in between. The CDR3 loop spans 15 amino acids. From germline, CDR1 is SEHNR and CDR2 FQNEAQ (reference sequence). CDR3 sequence (DNA): TGTGCCAGCAGCGCAGAGGACTCGAACACCGGGGAGCTGTTTTTT. It specifies CASSAEDSNTGELFF.

J is TRBJ2-1 and V is TRBV4-1; the D gene is possibly TRBD1 (6 bases). V was clipped by 0 bases and J by 3 bases, with 15 bases between them. The CDR3 runs to 17 residues. Germline V gene data show CDR1 as MGHRA and CDR2 as YSYEKL. CDR3 sequence: CASSQEVRGKIYNEQFF. CDR3 DNA: TGCGCCAGCAGCCAAGAGGTCAGGGGAAAAATCTACAATGAGCAGTTCTTC.

V and J are TRBV6-4 and TRBJ2-3, with D possibly matching TRBD2 (6 bases). Between the trimmed V and J ends, which lost 3 bases and 2 bases, there was a span of 15 bases. CDR1 is MRHNA and CDR2 is SNTAGT in the germline V gene. The CDR3 covers 16 residues. CDR3 amino acids: CASSDNWEDFTDTQYF. DNA for the CDR3: TGTGCCAGCAGTGATAATTGGGAGGATTTCACAGATACGCAGTATTTT.

As for this clone: The sample carries other DNA sequences with the same CDR3. The chain uses TRBV5-1 and TRBJ2-1; D gene unclear. CDR1 and CDR2 (germline): SGHRS, YFSETQ. The CDR3 loop spans 15 amino acids. The V end was cut by 0 bases, the J end by 0 bases, with 7 bases between. The CDR3 DNA is TGCGCCAGCAGCTTGGGCGGAAGCTCCTACAATGAGCAGTTCTTC. Its protein product is CASSLGGSSYNEQFF.

The gene calls are TRBV28 and TRBJ2-4; 9 bases line up with TRBD2. The CDR3 length is 15 residues. V trimming: 6 bases; J trimming: 1 base; junction bases outside the gene matches: 4. Germline assignment: CDR1 MDHEN and CDR2 SYDVKM. Here the CDR3 reads CASREREVAKNIQYF. The CDR3 nucleotides are TGTGCCAGCAGGGAGCGGGAGGTGGCCAAAAACATTCAGTACTTC.

J is TRBJ2-3 and V is TRBV7-3; no firm D call. The V and J ends lost 0 bases and 6 bases respectively, with 4 bases between them. The CDR3 spans 12 residues. Germline CDR1 and CDR2: SGHTA and FQGTGA. The CDR3 DNA reads TGTGCCAGCAGCTTAACGGGGGATACGCAGTATTTT. This gives the protein CASSLTGDTQYF.

The chain couples TRBV28 to TRBJ1-1; D not resolved. The CDR3 spans 10 residues. Germline CDR1 is MDHEN and CDR2 is SYDVKM. CDR3 DNA sequence: TGTGGGTCGGCGAACACTGAAGCTTTCTTT. It is translated as CGSANTEAFF.

V usage is TRBV28 and J usage is TRBJ1-5; weak D call: TRBD1 (5 bases). The length of the CDR3 is 15 residues. Per germline, CDR1 MDHEN and CDR2 SYDVKM. Trimming took off 6 bases at V and 5 bases at J, with 17 bases between the two ends. CDR3 amino acids: CASSFDEDTDQPQHF. The CDR3 DNA reads as TGTGCCAGCAGCTTCGACGAGGACACCGATCAGCCCCAGCATTTT.

The J gene is TRBJ1-1, the V gene TRBV5-8, with 8 bases that match TRBD1. The V segment lost 4 bases and the J segment 2 bases; nucleotides outside the gene matches: 4. The length of the CDR3 is 14 residues. The germline gives CDR1 SGHTS, CDR2 YDEGEE. The CDR3 is CASSADRANTEAFF. The CDR3 DNA sequence: TGTGCCAGCAGCGCGGACAGGGCTAACACTGAAGCTTTCTTT.

V and J are TRBV7-8 and TRBJ1-1; a possible D gene is TRBD1 (5 bases). Trimming took off 2 bases at V and 5 bases at J, with 15 bases between the two ends. This CDR3 contains 15 residues. Germline V lookup: CDR1 SGHVS, CDR2 FQNEAQ. The CDR3 DNA reads TGTGCCAGCAGCTTATGGGGACTGGGAAATACTGAAGCTTTCTTT. Translating it yields CASSLWGLGNTEAFF.

This rearrangement joins TRBV5-1 to TRBJ2-6; a possible D gene is TRBD1 (5 bases). The germline V gene encodes CDR1 SGHRS and CDR2 YFSETQ. The CDR3 loop spans 19 amino acids. V lost 3 bases to trimming and J lost 2 bases, with 21 bases between them. CDR3 sequence (DNA): TGCGCCAGCAGCTCTCCACAATCCTTACAGGTAGCTGGGGCCAACGTCCTGACTTTC. Its translation: CASSSPQSLQVAGANVLTF. Looking up the rest from reference TRBV5-1 and TRBJ2-6 gives the full variable domain: KAGVTQTPRYLIKTRGQQVTLSCSPISGHRSVSWYQQTPGQGLQFLFEYFSETQRNKGNFPGRFSGRQFSNSRSEMNVSTLELGDSALYLCASSSPQSLQVAGANVLTFGAGSRLTVL.

V is TRBV29-1 and J is TRBJ1-1; no clear D gene. V dropped 4 bases and J dropped 0 bases, with 6 bases sitting between them. The germline CDR1 and CDR2 sequences are SQVTM and ANQGSEA. This CDR3 is built from 12 residues. The CDR3 nucleotides read TGCAGCGTTGTTCAGCTGAACACTGAAGCTTTCTTT. Translation gives CSVVQLNTEAFF.

The CDR3 region has the DNA TGTGCCAGCAGCTTGAGTACAGGGGAAGCTTTCTTT. Its protein product is CASSLSTGEAFF. The gene calls are TRBV5-5 and TRBJ1-1; weak D call: TRBD1 (6 bases). Germline V gives CDR1 SGHKS, CDR2 YYEKEE (reference sequence). V was shortened by 1 base and J by 8 bases, with 9 bases between the two germline ends. The CDR3 loop spans 12 amino acids. Based on the CDR3 plus reference TRBV5-5 and TRBJ1-1, the full variable domain is DAGVTQSPTHLIKTRGQQVTLRCSPISGHKSVSWYQQVLGQGPQFIFQYYEKEERGRGNFPDRFSARQFPNYSSELNVNALLLGDSALYLCASSLSTGEAFFGQGTRLTVV.

The V gene is TRBV18, the J gene TRBJ2-7; the match to TRBD2 covers 7 bases. V lost 2 bases to trimming and J lost 5 bases; unmatched junction nucleotides: 6. The CDR3 spans 14 residues. Germline CDR1 KGHSH, CDR2 LQKENI. In nucleotides, the CDR3 is TGTGCCAGCTCACCAGAACTAGCGCTAAACGAGCAGTACTTC. The encoded protein is CASSPELALNEQYF.

The V gene is TRBV6-5, the J gene TRBJ2-7; 12 bases line up with TRBD2. The CDR3 loop spans 15 amino acids. Germline CDR1 and CDR2: MNHEY and SVGAGI. The trim removed 5 bases at V and 3 bases at J, leaving 5 bases unmatched. This CDR3 is CASSNGLAGFYEQYF. The CDR3 DNA sequence: TGTGCCAGCAGTAACGGACTAGCGGGATTCTACGAGCAGTACTTC.

V is TRBV5-5 and J is TRBJ1-3; D not resolved. Germline V CDR1 and CDR2: SGHKS, YYEKEE (reference sequence). The CDR3 loop spans 14 amino acids. Trimming left V 0 bases short and J 0 bases short, with 4 bases between. Written as DNA, the CDR3 is TGTGCCAGCAGCTTGGGCAACTCTGGAAACACCATATATTTT. It codes for CASSLGNSGNTIYF.

This chain uses TRBV11-2 with TRBJ2-7; no reliable D call. The CDR3 spans 13 residues. From germline, CDR1 is SGHAT and CDR2 FQNNGV. The V and J ends lost 5 bases and 7 bases respectively, with 15 bases between them. The CDR3 here is CASSRSQAREQYF. DNA of the CDR3: TGTGCCAGCAGCCGTTCCCAGGCTAGAGAGCAGTACTTC.

This clone appeared a few times. The chain has TRBV27 and TRBJ1-2; the D gene is possibly TRBD1 (6 bases). The CDR3 covers 12 residues. Germline V CDR1 and CDR2: MNHEY, SMNVEV (reference sequence). V lost 6 bases, J lost 7 bases, and 12 bases lay in between. This CDR3 reads CASRAPRGGYTF. The CDR3 DNA follows: TGTGCCAGCAGAGCCCCCAGGGGTGGCTACACCTTC.

The genes are TRBV1 and TRBJ2-5; the listed D gene, TRBD1, was not tested against the DNA. TRBV1 is given as a pseudogene. This CDR3 is 18 amino acids long. CDR3 in amino acids: CTSSQGGPVLTTQETQYF. CDR3 coding DNA: TGCACCAGCAGCCAAGGGGGCCCCGTGCTGACAACGCAAGAGACCCAGTACTTC.

There are a few counts of this clone. The chain employs TRBV5-4 and TRBJ1-5; D gene uncertain. This CDR3 is 15 amino acids long. Germline V lookup: CDR1 SGHNT, CDR2 YYREEE (reference sequence). Trimming took off 0 bases at V and 1 base at J, with 8 bases between the two ends. The CDR3 nucleotides read TGTGCCAGCAGCTTGGCCCCCGAGAGCAATCAGCCCCAGCATTTT. Its translation is CASSLAPESNQPQHF.

This chain joins TRBV2 and TRBJ1-2; D gene ambiguous. Trimming pared 1 base from V and 1 base from J, leaving 16 bases between. Per germline, CDR1 SNHLY and CDR2 FYNNEI. The CDR3 is 17 residues long. The CDR3, as DNA: TGTGCCAGCAGTGAAGGAGGCCGGGGATGGGGTAACTATGGCTACACCTTC. It encodes CASSEGGRGWGNYGYTF.

The chain is built from TRBV5-1 and TRBJ2-2; 10 positions agree with TRBD1. The junction had 9 bases not matched to a gene; V was cut back by 1 base and J by 6 bases. CDR3 length: 17 amino acids. The germline V gene encodes CDR1 SGHRS and CDR2 YFSETQ. For the CDR3, the DNA is TGCGCCAGCAGCTTGAATGGTCGGGGACAGGGGTCCGGGGAGCTGTTTTTT. Translation: CASSLNGRGQGSGELFF.

This rearrangement joins TRBV5-6 to TRBJ2-2, with a possible D match to TRBD1 (6 bases). Germline values: CDR1 SGHDT, CDR2 YYEEEE. CDR3 length: 13 amino acids. With 2 bases removed from V and 6 bases from J, the gap between germline ends came to 8 bases. The CDR3 sequence is CASSLEGAGELFF. CDR3 nucleotide sequence: TGTGCCAGCAGCTTAGAGGGGGCCGGGGAGCTGTTTTTT.